The 24 T cell receptor beta chains below all came from one sample that was sequenced in a study of radiation and T cells in renal cell carcinoma. Sample time point: baseline pretreatment blood. As to treatment: 15 Gy SBRT to primary tumor, nephrectomy 4 weeks later. Data came from immunoSEQ multiplex PCR; TCRdb stores just in-frame clones and leaves some out. The repertoire has about 140,000 clones, around four fifths of them found once; the top ten carry roughly a quarter. The sequenced sample was blood, obtained from a patient whose treatment included radiotherapy and nephrectomy. The receptors shown here come from a woman between 50 and 59 years old with renal cell carcinoma.

This sequence joins TRBV15 and TRBJ2-7, with D perhaps matching TRBD1 (6 bases). The V end was cut by 5 bases, the J end by 0 bases, with 14 bases between. The CDR3 is 15 amino acids. CDR1 is LNHNV, CDR2 YYDKDF, per germline (reference sequence). CDR3 residues: CATSPEGVPSYEQYF. The DNA of the CDR3 is TGTGCCACCAGCCCCGAGGGGGTCCCCTCCTACGAGCAGTACTTC.

V gene TRBV5-6 combines with J gene TRBJ2-3; D call uncertain. Per germline, CDR1 SGHDT and CDR2 YYEEEE. This CDR3 has 16 amino acids. Trimming took 0 bases from V and 1 from J, leaving 12 bases between them. DNA of the CDR3: TGTGCCAGCAGCTTGGCCGCCAGTTCAGGCACAGATACGCAGTATTTT. Its protein is CASSLAASSGTDTQYF.

The CDR3 is CASSLGITDTQYF. CDR3 DNA: TGTGCCAGCAGCTTAGGGATCACAGATACGCAGTATTTT. The chain links TRBV7-8 to TRBJ2-3, with D unclear. Germline CDR1 SGHVS, CDR2 FQNEAQ. Deletions cut 1 base from V and 2 bases from J, with 4 bases between. The CDR3 totals 13 residues.

V usage is TRBV5-5 and J usage is TRBJ1-5; the D is unclear. Germline CDR1 reads SGHKS; CDR2 reads YYEKEE (reference sequence). Deletions cut 4 bases from V and 5 bases from J, with 13 bases between. This CDR3 comprises 14 residues. The CDR3 spells CASSAGPEHQPQHF. CDR3 DNA: TGTGCCAGCAGCGCCGGGCCCGAACATCAGCCCCAGCATTTT.

This chain joins TRBV5-4 and TRBJ2-2; D may correspond to TRBD1 or TRBD2 (5 bases each). The V gene's germline CDR1 is SGHNT and CDR2 YYREEE (reference sequence). V lost 10 bases, J lost 3 bases, and 16 bases lay in between. CDR3 length equals 14 residues. The DNA for the CDR3 is TGTGCCGGTACTAGTCGAGGGGACACCGGGGAGCTGTTTTTT. It is translated as CAGTSRGDTGELFF.

The V gene is TRBV7-2, the J gene TRBJ1-4; D uncertain. Germline assignment: CDR1 SGHTA and CDR2 FQGNSA. CDR3 length equals 15 residues. Trimming removed 1 base from V and 3 bases from J, with 9 bases in between. CDR3 sequence: CASSLETAANEKLFF. Written as DNA, the CDR3 is TGTGCCAGCAGCTTAGAGACGGCAGCTAATGAAAAACTGTTTTTT.

This clone was counted only a few times. This chain uses TRBV5-4 with TRBJ1-1; 10 bases line up with TRBD1. The trim removed 4 bases at V and 10 bases at J, leaving 13 bases unmatched. This CDR3 is 15 amino acids long. Germline CDR1 and CDR2: SGHNT and YYREEE (reference sequence). The CDR3 protein is CASSPGTGVQTRAFF. The CDR3 DNA follows: TGTGCCAGCAGCCCAGGGACAGGGGTTCAGACCAGAGCTTTCTTT. The variable domain in full, completed from reference TRBV5-4 and TRBJ1-1, reads ETGVTQSPTHLIKTRGQQVTLRCSSQSGHNTVSWYQQALGQGPQFIFQYYREEENGRGNFPPRFSGLQFPNYSSELNVNALELDDSALYLCASSPGTGVQTRAFFGQGTRLTVV.

This clone was seen once. The gene calls are TRBV29-1 and TRBJ2-5, with D perhaps TRBD1 (5 bases). The CDR3 is 13 residues long. V dropped 4 bases and J dropped 2 bases, with 11 bases sitting between them. Per the germline V gene, CDR1 is SQVTM and CDR2 is ANQGSEA. CDR3 residues: CSVGADSQETQYF. In DNA, the CDR3 is TGCAGCGTTGGCGCCGACAGTCAAGAGACCCAGTACTTC.

This clone was counted a single time. The chain joins TRBV7-2 to TRBJ1-2, with TRBD1 matching over 7 bases. This CDR3 is 17 amino acids long. V shed 0 bases, J shed 6 bases, and the junction held 13 bases outside the gene matches. The V gene's germline CDR1 is SGHTA and CDR2 FQGNSA. CDR3 coding DNA: TGTGCCAGCAGCTTAGCAGGGGGCTTTTGGACGACGAATGGCTACACCTTC. As protein: CASSLAGGFWTTNGYTF. Full variable domain (missing parts from reference TRBV7-2 and TRBJ1-2): GAGVSQSPSNKVTEKGKDVELRCDPISGHTALYWYRQSLGQGLEFLIYFQGNSAPDKSGLPSDRFSAERTGGSVSTLTIQRTQQEDSAVYLCASSLAGGFWTTNGYTFGSGTRLTVV.

This chain uses TRBV4-1 with TRBJ2-1, with 9 bases fitting TRBD2. V shed 3 bases, J shed 7 bases, and the junction held 7 bases outside the gene matches. Germline V lookup: CDR1 MGHRA, CDR2 YSYEKL. The CDR3 runs to 15 residues. The CDR3 region is CASSHPGLAGNEQFF. CDR3 DNA sequence: TGCGCCAGCAGCCATCCCGGGCTAGCGGGAAATGAGCAGTTCTTC.

The rearrangement links TRBV6-6 to TRBJ2-5; the match to TRBD2 covers 9 bases. This CDR3 is built from 14 residues. Germline V gene lookup returns CDR1 MNHNY and CDR2 SVGAGI (reference sequence). V lost 4 bases and J lost 5; bases outside the gene matches: 5. DNA of the CDR3: TGTGCCAGCAGTTTTAGCGGGAGTGAGGAGACCCAGTACTTC. Its protein product is CASSFSGSEETQYF.

V gene TRBV9 combines with J gene TRBJ2-2; D is unresolved. Per germline, CDR1 SGDLS and CDR2 YYNGEE. The CDR3 runs to 17 residues. The V end lost 2 bases, the J end lost 0 bases, and 14 bases lay between the germline ends. This CDR3 is CASSVRVRASNTGELFF. The CDR3, as DNA: TGTGCCAGCAGCGTTAGGGTTAGGGCCTCGAACACCGGGGAGCTGTTTTTT.

The chain employs TRBV7-8 and TRBJ2-1, with no clear D. Germline CDR1 and CDR2: SGHVS and FQNEAQ. Trimming cost V 5 bases and J 6 bases, with 14 bases left between them. The CDR3 totals 14 residues. The CDR3 DNA reads TGTGCCAGCAGCCCCTTGGTTGGAAGCAATGAGCAGTTCTTC. Residues: CASSPLVGSNEQFF.

The chain combines TRBV28 with TRBJ2-7; 7 bases map to TRBD2. This CDR3 is built from 12 residues. From germline, CDR1 is MDHEN and CDR2 SYDVKM. V was clipped by 3 bases and J by 6 bases; unmatched bases: 2. Here the CDR3 reads CASSFGRVEQYF. DNA of the CDR3: TGTGCCAGCAGTTTTGGGAGGGTCGAGCAGTACTTC.

CDR3 sequence (DNA): TGTGCCAGCAGCGTAGCTAACGCTCCGGGTGAGCAGTTCTTC. Amino acids: CASSVANAPGEQFF. The rearrangement uses TRBV9 and TRBJ2-1; D is undetermined. CDR1 SGDLS and CDR2 YYNGEE come from the germline V gene. The CDR3 runs 14 residues. With 0 bases removed from V and 9 bases from J, the gap between germline ends came to 13 bases.

CDR3 nucleotide sequence: TGTGCCAGCAGCTCTGGGCCTAGTCTTAACGAGCAGTACTTC. It yields the protein CASSSGPSLNEQYF. The rearrangement uses TRBV7-9 and TRBJ2-7, with D unclear. With 4 bases removed from V and 5 bases from J, the gap between germline ends came to 15 bases. CDR1 and CDR2 from the germline V gene are SEHNR and FQNEAQ (reference sequence). The CDR3 has 14 residues.

The V and J genes are TRBV27 and TRBJ2-5, with D hard to call. From germline, CDR1 is MNHEY and CDR2 SMNVEV (reference sequence). V shed 0 bases and J shed 6 bases, with 8 bases lying between them. This CDR3 has 13 amino acids. The CDR3 reads CASSLSPEKTQYF. CDR3 sequence (DNA): TGTGCCAGCAGTTTATCTCCCGAAAAGACCCAGTACTTC.

The gene calls are TRBV5-1 and TRBJ2-7; 11 nucleotides agree with TRBD2. V dropped 6 bases and J dropped 1; count of bases not matched to a gene: 3. Per germline, CDR1 SGHRS and CDR2 YFSETQ. This CDR3 spans 14 amino acids. The CDR3 here is CASTGTSGSYEQYF. In nucleotides, the CDR3 is TGCGCCAGCACCGGGACTAGCGGTTCCTACGAGCAGTACTTC.

This clone was counted once. The chain uses TRBV5-4 and TRBJ1-1, with 8 positions matching TRBD1. Germline assignment: CDR1 SGHNT and CDR2 YYREEE (reference sequence). Trimming took 2 bases from V and 8 from J; bases not matched to a gene: 8. CDR3 length: 14 residues. The CDR3 protein is CASSFSQGAGEAFF. The CDR3 DNA reads TGTGCCAGCAGCTTTTCCCAGGGGGCGGGCGAAGCTTTCTTT.

J is TRBJ1-5 and V is TRBV27, with D unresolved. V gave up 3 bases and J gave up 0 bases, with 6 bases separating them. Per germline, CDR1 MNHEY and CDR2 SMNVEV (reference sequence). The CDR3 sequence is 14 residues long. The CDR3 reads CASSLTNSNQPQHF. The CDR3, as DNA: TGTGCCAGCAGTTTGACGAATAGCAATCAGCCCCAGCATTTT.

The chain uses TRBV20-1 and TRBJ2-7, with 7 bases fitting TRBD2. Germline V gene lookup returns CDR1 DFQATT and CDR2 SNEGSKA (reference sequence). This CDR3 has 11 amino acids. The CDR3 sequence is CSLTGGYEQYF. CDR3 coding DNA: TGCAGCCTAACGGGGGGCTACGAGCAGTACTTC.

V is TRBV7-9 and J is TRBJ1-2; a weak D match, TRBD1 (6 bases). The V gene's germline CDR1 is SEHNR and CDR2 FQNEAQ (reference sequence). The CDR3 length is 13 residues. The germline V and J ends were trimmed by 2 bases and 4 bases, with 8 bases remaining between them. The CDR3 loop is CASSLTGIYGYTF. Written as DNA, the CDR3 is TGTGCCAGCAGCTTAACAGGGATCTATGGCTACACCTTC.

This sequence joins TRBV5-1 and TRBJ2-2, with D hard to call. The germline CDR1 and CDR2 sequences are SGHRS and YFSETQ. This CDR3 is built from 13 residues. V gave up 4 bases and J gave up 6 bases, with 10 bases separating them. CDR3 DNA sequence: TGCGCCAGCAGCGGCGTGATGGCCGGGGAGCTGTTTTTT. Translating gives CASSGVMAGELFF.

The V and J genes are TRBV4-1 and TRBJ2-3; D tentatively reads TRBD1 or TRBD2 (5 bases each). Trimming stripped 4 bases from V and 0 bases from J, with 11 bases between. This CDR3 contains 15 residues. The germline CDR1 and CDR2 sequences are MGHRA and YSYEKL. CDR3 amino acids: CASSPGATSTDTQYF. The CDR3 DNA reads as TGCGCCAGCAGCCCCGGGGCCACTAGCACAGATACGCAGTATTTT.